The rows below give T cell receptor beta chains drawn from one sample of a study of T cells in Graves' hyperthyroidism and ophthalmopathy. TCRdb re-derived calls from the multiplex PCR reads in MiXCR, one entry per CDR3 protein. The sample holds about 420,000 distinct CDR3 sequences, around 16% seen once. The material sequenced was blood. The receptors stem from a woman aged 18-30 years with Graves' hyperthyroidism. Both conserved end residues are part of each CDR3. A D gene is named only where the DNA matches it firmly. A row's size may be missing; if present it is once, few, many or a size class.

V gene	J gene	D gene	clone size	CDR3 protein	CDR3 DNA
TRBV6-1	TRBJ2-3	.	.	CASGISSRLSVADTQYF	TGTGCCAGCGGAATAAGCAGTCGATTATCAGTCGCAGATACGCAGTATTTT
TRBV5-1	TRBJ1-1	TRBD1	.	CASSVIGTGRTEAFF	TGCGCCAGCAGCGTAATCGGGACAGGGCGAACTGAAGCTTTCTTT
TRBV5-6	TRBJ1-4	.	many	CASTSTGGPDEKLFF	TGTGCCAGCACCTCGACAGGAGGCCCGGATGAAAAACTGTTTTTT
TRBV18	TRBJ2-7	TRBD2	many	CASSPPTSVQEQYF	TGTGCCAGCTCCCCCCCGACTAGCGTTCAGGAGCAGTACTTC
TRBV6-6	TRBJ2-7	.	many	CASSYSERGYEQYF	TGTGCCAGCAGTTACTCGGAACGGGGCTACGAGCAGTACTTC
TRBV6-2/TRBV6-3	TRBJ1-1	.	.	CASRYSSEAFF	TGTGCCAGCAGATACAGCAGTGAAGCTTTCTTT
TRBV20-1	TRBJ2-5	TRBD2	many	CSARDLRLAGGRQTQYF	TGCAGTGCTAGAGATTTGCGACTAGCGGGGGGGCGACAGACCCAGTACTTC
TRBV7-9	TRBJ1-2	.	many	CASSRGGVPMGYGYTF	TGTGCCAGCAGCAGGGGGGGGGTCCCCATGGGGTATGGCTACACCTTC
TRBV11-1	TRBJ1-1	.	.	CAGSSTPQAFF	TGTGCCGGCAGCTCGACCCCCCAAGCTTTCTTT
TRBV6-1	TRBJ1-3	.	.	CASRDGPGNTIYF	TGTGCCAGCAGGGATGGTCCCGGAAACACCATATATTTT
TRBV7-9	TRBJ2-3	.	.	CASSYPLWGSSTDTQYF	TGTGCCAGCAGCTACCCCCTATGGGGGTCTAGCACAGATACGCAGTATTTT
TRBV3-1	TRBJ2-1	TRBD1	many	CASSQDRGHYNEQFF	TGTGCCAGCAGCCAAGACAGGGGGCATTACAATGAGCAGTTCTTC
TRBV11-2	TRBJ2-4	.	many	CASSFSGYKNIQYF	TGTGCCAGCAGCTTTTCAGGGTACAAAAACATTCAGTACTTC
TRBV28	TRBJ2-1	TRBD2	.	CASSFTERSGRVEQFF	TGTGCCAGCAGTTTCACTGAACGGAGCGGGAGGGTTGAGCAGTTCTTC
TRBV2	TRBJ2-1	TRBD2	many	CAGTAGGLNEQFF	TGTGCCGGTACAGCGGGAGGGCTGAATGAGCAGTTCTTC
TRBV12-3/TRBV12-4	TRBJ1-5	.	.	CASRRGVVNQPQHF	TGTGCCAGCAGGCGGGGAGTGGTCAATCAGCCCCAGCATTTT
TRBV20-1	TRBJ2-3	.	many	CSASPLSKDTQYF	TGCAGTGCTAGTCCGTTAAGTAAAGATACGCAGTATTTT
TRBV19	TRBJ1-2	.	.	CASTRRGLAGYGYTF	TGTGCCAGTACCCGTCGTGGACTAGCGGGGTATGGCTACACCTTC
TRBV3-1	TRBJ1-5	TRBD1	many	CASSQDGTGVVDQPQHF	TGTGCCAGCAGCCAAGATGGGACAGGGGTCGTGGATCAGCCCCAGCATTTT
TRBV6-1	TRBJ1-5	.	many	CASSSAINQPQHF	TGTGCCAGCAGTTCAGCAATCAATCAGCCCCAGCATTTT
TRBV4-1	TRBJ1-2	.	few	CASSPDKRGTNYGYTF	TGCGCCAGCAGCCCGGACAAGAGGGGTACTAACTATGGCTACACCTTC
TRBV5-1	TRBJ2-3	TRBD2	many	CASSPERGGIVPDTQYF	TGCGCCAGCAGCCCCGAGCGGGGGGGCATAGTTCCAGATACGCAGTATTTT
TRBV20-1	TRBJ2-7	.	.	CSARGNAGNYEQYF	TGCAGTGCTAGAGGTAATGCAGGGAACTACGAGCAGTACTTC
TRBV2	TRBJ2-7	TRBD1	many	CATRTGDPYEQYF	TGTGCCACCCGTACAGGGGATCCCTACGAGCAGTACTTC
TRBV13	TRBJ1-1	.	many	CASSLILPIMNTEAFF	TGTGCCAGCAGCTTAATTCTTCCCATCATGAACACTGAAGCTTTCTTT
TRBV29-1	TRBJ2-5	.	few	CSVGRVAGTGETQYF	TGCAGCGTTGGTCGGGTTGCGGGAACGGGAGAGACCCAGTACTTC
TRBV20-1	TRBJ1-2	.	few	CSASQGRYGYTF	TGCAGTGCTAGCCAGGGGCGCTATGGCTACACCTTC
TRBV3-1	TRBJ2-7	.	many	CASSPRVVSEQYF	TGTGCCAGCAGCCCGCGGGTAGTAAGCGAGCAGTACTTC
TRBV6-9	TRBJ2-1	.	.	CASSSGISDLGNEQFF	TGTGCCAGCAGTTCCGGGATTAGCGATCTGGGTAATGAGCAGTTCTTC